The 15 T cell receptor beta chains below were found in one sample sequenced in a study of low-dose radiotherapy and immunotherapy resistance in tumors. Covering alpha and beta chains, TRAV- and TRBV-specific primers were used for the first-strand cDNA. TCR amplification involved approximately 20 PCR cycles with a constant-region primer and V-primer adapter. MiXCR, applied by TCRdb to the reads, yields one record per CDR3 protein. The sample yields 7,300 or so distinct CDR3 sequences, about 61% seen once. These receptors all come from a human donor with advanced metastatic prostate, ovarian, gallbladder or colorectal cancer (not recorded which). This table probably holds off-target reads from a library built for another chain.

The chain recombines TRBV7-2 with TRBJ2-5; no firm D call. V lost 3 bases, J lost 5 bases, and 13 bases lay in between. There are 14 residues in the CDR3. CDR1 and CDR2 (germline): SGHTA, FQGNSA. The CDR3, as DNA: TGTGCCAGCAGCTTGAGTCATACTTCGGAGACCCAGTACTTC. Its translation: CASSLSHTSETQYF. Based on the CDR3 plus reference TRBV7-2 and TRBJ2-5, the full variable domain is GAGVSQSPSNKVTEKGKDVELRCDPISGHTALYWYRQSLGQGLEFLIYFQGNSAPDKSGLPSDRFSAERTGGSVSTLTIQRTQQEDSAVYLCASSLSHTSETQYFGPGTRLLVL.

This clonotype was recorded a few times. The rearrangement links TRBV5-1 to TRBJ1-5; 8 nucleotides align to TRBD1. Germline V gene sequence: CDR1 SGHRS, CDR2 YFSETQ. The CDR3 is made up of 18 amino acids. J lost 1 base, V lost 0 bases, and 9 bases had no gene match. This CDR3 is CASSLGPGGASSNQPQHF. CDR3 coding DNA: TGCGCCAGCAGCTTGGGCCCAGGGGGCGCTTCGAGCAATCAGCCCCAGCATTTT.

There are a few counts of this clonotype. The chain links TRBV4-1 to TRBJ2-7; maybe TRBD1 (5 bases). V was pared by 0 bases and J by 5 bases, with 17 bases between. Germline V gives CDR1 MGHRA, CDR2 YSYEKL. The CDR3 spans 16 residues. CDR3: CASSQDGAGSSDEQYF. The CDR3 region has the DNA TGCGCCAGCAGCCAAGATGGAGCAGGGTCTTCCGACGAGCAGTACTTC.

This clonotype occurred a few times. The chain combines TRBV6-6 with TRBJ2-5; D possibly corresponds to TRBD1 (6 bases). V shed 0 bases and J shed 3 bases, with 8 bases lying between them. The CDR3 is 14 residues long. CDR1 MNHNY and CDR2 SVGAGI come from the germline V gene (reference sequence). As DNA, the CDR3 is TGTGCCAGCAGTTACTCGAACAGGGAAGAGACCCAGTACTTC. Its protein is CASSYSNREETQYF.

The chain links TRBV29-1 to TRBJ1-1; D is unclear. The CDR3 is made up of 13 amino acids. The germline V and J ends were trimmed by 0 bases and 8 bases, with 13 bases remaining between them. The germline V gene has CDR1 SQVTM and CDR2 ANQGSEA. CDR3 protein: CSVEDHPGSEAFF. The CDR3 DNA reads TGCAGCGTTGAAGATCACCCGGGCTCAGAAGCTTTCTTT.

This clonotype was seen a handful of times. The chain has TRBV6-5 and TRBJ1-4; D is ambiguous. The germline CDR1 and CDR2 sequences are MNHEY and SVGAGI. This CDR3 spans 14 amino acids. Trimming removed 7 bases at V and 0 bases at J, with 9 bases between. In DNA form, the CDR3 reads TGTGCCAGCAATTATATTACAACTAATGAAAAACTGTTTTTT. Translating it yields CASNYITTNEKLFF.

The rearrangement joins TRBV9 to TRBJ2-3; D unclear. V was clipped by 0 bases and J by 4 bases, with 9 bases between them. CDR1 is SGDLS, CDR2 YYNGEE, per germline. CDR3 size: 14 residues. DNA of the CDR3: TGTGCCAGCAGCGTAGTCCCAGGATCAGATACGCAGTATTTT. Translated, it gives CASSVVPGSDTQYF.

The chain combines TRBV7-9 with TRBJ1-6, with D tentatively TRBD1 (5 bases). Germline values: CDR1 SEHNR, CDR2 FQNEAQ (reference sequence). The CDR3 covers 14 residues. V was pared by 5 bases and J by 6 bases, with 11 bases between. Here the CDR3 DNA reads TGTGCCAGCAGCGCCTCAGGGCGTAATTCACCCCTCCACTTT. The encoded protein is CASSASGRNSPLHF.

The rearrangement uses TRBV6-6 and TRBJ2-7, with 8 positions matching TRBD1. V trimming: 6 bases; J trimming: 6 bases; junction bases outside the gene matches: 10. Per the germline V gene, CDR1 is MNHNY and CDR2 is SVGAGI (reference sequence). CDR3 length: 14 amino acids. The CDR3 DNA sequence: TGTGCCAGCAGATTAGCGCAGGGGGCTCTCGAGCAGTACTTC. Protein sequence: CASRLAQGALEQYF.

This sequence joins TRBV11-1 and TRBJ2-3; 8 bases are shared with TRBD2. Germline trimming cut 0 bases from V and 2 bases from J; bases unmatched to any gene: 4. In germline, CDR1 is SGHAT, CDR2 FQDESV (reference sequence). The CDR3 is 16 amino acids. The CDR3 loop is CASSLAIAGSTDTQYF. The CDR3 DNA reads as TGTGCCAGCAGCTTAGCAATAGCGGGATCCACAGATACGCAGTATTTT.

The rearrangement joins TRBV7-9 to TRBJ2-7; D remains unclear. Germline CDR1 reads SEHNR; CDR2 reads FQNEAQ (reference sequence). V lost 1 base and J lost 1, with 8 bases in between. The CDR3 contains 14 residues. This CDR3 is CASSLDSESYEQYF. The CDR3 region has the DNA TGTGCCAGCAGCTTAGATTCGGAGTCCTACGAGCAGTACTTC.

The CDR3 region has the DNA TGTGCCAGTAGTAGTCCGGGACAGGGAACCTACGAGCAGTACTTC. This sequence encodes CASSSPGQGTYEQYF. V is TRBV19 and J is TRBJ2-7; 9 bases are shared with TRBD1. V was pared by 4 bases and J by 2 bases, with 6 bases of the junction left unmatched. Looked up from germline, CDR1 is LNHDA and CDR2 is SQIVND (reference sequence). The CDR3 has 15 amino acids. The full variable domain, its missing parts supplied by reference TRBV19 and TRBJ2-7, is DGGITQSPKYLFRKEGQNVTLSCEQNLNHDAMYWYRQDPGQGLRLIYYSQIVNDFQKGDIAEGYSVSREKKESFPLTVTSAQKNPTAFYLCASSSPGQGTYEQYFGPGTRLTVT.

The sample holds a few counts of this clonotype. The chain uses TRBV4-1 and TRBJ2-7; D is tentatively TRBD1 or TRBD2 (5 bases each). CDR3 length: 14 residues. Germline V gene data show CDR1 as MGHRA and CDR2 as YSYEKL. With 6 bases removed from V and 2 bases from J, the gap between germline ends came to 14 bases. The chain's CDR3 is CASSIWMGPYEQYF. The CDR3 nucleotides are TGCGCCAGCAGTATATGGATGGGACCCTACGAGCAGTACTTC.

The genes are TRBV2 and TRBJ1-1, with D perhaps matching TRBD1 (6 bases). The length of the CDR3 is 12 residues. Trimming left V 10 bases short and J 4 bases short, with 13 bases between. Germline V gives CDR1 SNHLY, CDR2 FYNNEI. CDR3 nucleotides: TGTGCCAACACCCTGGACAGCACTGAAGCTTTCTTT. Encoded protein: CANTLDSTEAFF.

This chain connects TRBV6-6 to TRBJ2-7; TRBD2 aligns across 8 bases. V shed 5 bases, J shed 0 bases, and the junction held 9 bases outside the gene matches. Germline CDR1 MNHNY, CDR2 SVGAGI (reference sequence). This CDR3 has 16 amino acids. The CDR3 sequence: CASSRAGLVSSYEQYF. The CDR3 DNA reads TGTGCCAGCAGTCGCGCGGGACTAGTCAGCTCCTACGAGCAGTACTTC.